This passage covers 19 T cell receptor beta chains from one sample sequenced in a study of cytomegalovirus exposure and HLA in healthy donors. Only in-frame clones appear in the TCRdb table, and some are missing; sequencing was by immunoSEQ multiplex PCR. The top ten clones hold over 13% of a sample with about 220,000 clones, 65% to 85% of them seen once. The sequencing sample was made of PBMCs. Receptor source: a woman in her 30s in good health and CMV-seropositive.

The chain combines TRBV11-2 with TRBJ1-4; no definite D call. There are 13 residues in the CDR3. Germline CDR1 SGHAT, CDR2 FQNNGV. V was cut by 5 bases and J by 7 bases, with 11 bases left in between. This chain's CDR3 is CASSTQRTEKLFF. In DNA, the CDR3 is TGTGCCAGCAGCACCCAGAGGACTGAAAAACTGTTTTTT.

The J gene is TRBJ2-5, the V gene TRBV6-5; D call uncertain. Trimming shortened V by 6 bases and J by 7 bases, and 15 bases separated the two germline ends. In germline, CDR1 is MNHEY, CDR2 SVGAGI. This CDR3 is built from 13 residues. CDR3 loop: CASSYGPAGTQYF. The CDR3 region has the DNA TGTGCCAGCAGCTATGGACCGGCCGGGACCCAGTACTTC.

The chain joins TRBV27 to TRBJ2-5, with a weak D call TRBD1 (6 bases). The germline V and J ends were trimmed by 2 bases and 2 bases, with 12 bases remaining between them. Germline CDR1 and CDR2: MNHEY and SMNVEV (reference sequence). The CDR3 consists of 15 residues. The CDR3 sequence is CASSLRGSLQETQYF. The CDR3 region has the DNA TGTGCCAGCAGTTTAAGGGGGTCCCTTCAAGAGACCCAGTACTTC.

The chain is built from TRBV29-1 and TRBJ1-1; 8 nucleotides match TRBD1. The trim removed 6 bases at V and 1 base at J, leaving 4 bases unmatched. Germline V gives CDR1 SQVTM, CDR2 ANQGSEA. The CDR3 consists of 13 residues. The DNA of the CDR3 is TGCAGCGTGAACAGGGGGAAGAACACTGAAGCTTTCTTT. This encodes CSVNRGKNTEAFF.

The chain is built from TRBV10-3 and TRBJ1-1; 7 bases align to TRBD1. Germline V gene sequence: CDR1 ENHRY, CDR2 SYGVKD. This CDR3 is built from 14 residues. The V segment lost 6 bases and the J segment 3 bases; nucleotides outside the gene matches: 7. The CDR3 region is CAISLQGMDTEAFF. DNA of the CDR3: TGTGCCATCAGCTTACAGGGGATGGACACTGAAGCTTTCTTT.

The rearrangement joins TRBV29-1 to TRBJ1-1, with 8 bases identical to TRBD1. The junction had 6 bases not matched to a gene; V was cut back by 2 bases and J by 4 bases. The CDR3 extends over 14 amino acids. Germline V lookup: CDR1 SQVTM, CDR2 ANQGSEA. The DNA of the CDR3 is TGCAGCGTTGAACAGGGGGCGCGGGGCACTGAAGCTTTCTTT. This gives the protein CSVEQGARGTEAFF.

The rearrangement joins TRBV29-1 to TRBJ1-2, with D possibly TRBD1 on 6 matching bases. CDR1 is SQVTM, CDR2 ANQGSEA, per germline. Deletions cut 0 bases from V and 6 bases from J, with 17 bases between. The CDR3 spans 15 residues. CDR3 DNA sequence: TGCAGCGTTGAAGAGGGGGTCGGGGGGCGGAATGGCTACACCTTC. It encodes CSVEEGVGGRNGYTF.

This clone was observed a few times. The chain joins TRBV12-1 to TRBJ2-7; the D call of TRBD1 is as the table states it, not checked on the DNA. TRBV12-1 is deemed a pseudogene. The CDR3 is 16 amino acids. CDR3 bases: TGTGCCAGCAGCTTTGGAGGATCTCAGGGGCCCTACGAGCAGTACTTC. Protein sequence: CASSFGGSQGPYEQYF.

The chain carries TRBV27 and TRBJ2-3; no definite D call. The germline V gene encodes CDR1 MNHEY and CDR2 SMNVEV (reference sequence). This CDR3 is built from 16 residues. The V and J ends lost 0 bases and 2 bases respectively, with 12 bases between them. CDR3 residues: CASSLSPPTATDTQYF. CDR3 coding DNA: TGTGCCAGCAGTTTATCCCCCCCCACCGCCACAGATACGCAGTATTTT.

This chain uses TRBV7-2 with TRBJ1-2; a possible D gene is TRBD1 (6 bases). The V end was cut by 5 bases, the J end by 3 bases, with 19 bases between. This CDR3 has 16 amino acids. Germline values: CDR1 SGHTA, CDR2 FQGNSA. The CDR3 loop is CASSRATGSNYYGYTF. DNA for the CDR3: TGTGCCAGCAGCCGCGCGACAGGCAGTAATTACTATGGCTACACCTTC. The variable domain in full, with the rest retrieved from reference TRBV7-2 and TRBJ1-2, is GAGVSQSPSNKVTEKGKDVELRCDPISGHTALYWYRQSLGQGLEFLIYFQGNSAPDKSGLPSDRFSAERTGGSVSTLTIQRTQQEDSAVYLCASSRATGSNYYGYTFGSGTRLTVV.

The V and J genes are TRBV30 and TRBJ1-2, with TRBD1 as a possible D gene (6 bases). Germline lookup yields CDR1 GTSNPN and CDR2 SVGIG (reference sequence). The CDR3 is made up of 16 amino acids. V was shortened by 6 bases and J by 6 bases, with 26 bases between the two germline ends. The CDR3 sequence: CACHNPRGRVLNGYTF. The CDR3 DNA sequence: TGTGCCTGCCACAATCCTCGGGGGCGAGTCCTCAATGGCTACACCTTC.

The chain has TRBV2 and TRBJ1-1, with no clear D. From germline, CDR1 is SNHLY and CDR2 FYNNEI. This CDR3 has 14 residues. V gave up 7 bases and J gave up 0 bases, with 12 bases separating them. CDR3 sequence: CASIRESMNTEAFF. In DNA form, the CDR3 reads TGTGCCAGCATACGTGAGAGTATGAACACTGAAGCTTTCTTT.

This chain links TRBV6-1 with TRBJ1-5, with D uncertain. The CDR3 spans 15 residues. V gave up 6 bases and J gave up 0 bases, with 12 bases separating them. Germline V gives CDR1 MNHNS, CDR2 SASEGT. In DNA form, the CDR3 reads TGTGCCAGCAGACTTGGGATACCTAGCAATCAGCCCCAGCATTTT. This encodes CASRLGIPSNQPQHF.

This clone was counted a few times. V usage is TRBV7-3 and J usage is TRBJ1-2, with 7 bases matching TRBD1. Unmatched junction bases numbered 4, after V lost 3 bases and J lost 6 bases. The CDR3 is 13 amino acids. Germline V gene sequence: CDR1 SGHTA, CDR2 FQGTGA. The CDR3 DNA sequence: TGTGCCAGCAGCTTTGACAGGGAGGATGGCTACACCTTC. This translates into CASSFDREDGYTF. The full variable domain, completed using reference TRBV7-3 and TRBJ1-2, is GAGVSQTPSNKVTEKGKYVELRCDPISGHTALYWYRQSLGQGPEFLIYFQGTGAADDSGLPNDRFFAVRPEGSVSTLKIQRTERGDSAVYLCASSFDREDGYTFGSGTRLTVV.

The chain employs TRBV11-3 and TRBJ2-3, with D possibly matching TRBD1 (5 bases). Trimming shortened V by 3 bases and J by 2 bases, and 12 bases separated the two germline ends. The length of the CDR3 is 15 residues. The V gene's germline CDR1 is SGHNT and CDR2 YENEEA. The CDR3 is CASSFRASTTDTQYF. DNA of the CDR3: TGTGCCAGCAGCTTCAGGGCCTCGACCACAGATACGCAGTATTTT.

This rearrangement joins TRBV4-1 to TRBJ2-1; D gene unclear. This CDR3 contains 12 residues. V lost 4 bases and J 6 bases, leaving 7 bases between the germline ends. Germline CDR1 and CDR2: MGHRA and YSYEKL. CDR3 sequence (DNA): TGCGCCAGCAGCCGCCTAGGCAATGAGCAGTTCTTC. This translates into CASSRLGNEQFF.

The CDR3: CASSLGPGNEKLFF. The CDR3 DNA follows: TGCGCCAGCAGCTTGGGGCCAGGGAACGAAAAACTGTTTTTT. The rearrangement uses TRBV5-1 and TRBJ1-4; TRBD1 might be the D (5 bases). Germline V gene lookup returns CDR1 SGHRS and CDR2 YFSETQ. The length of the CDR3 is 14 residues. Trimming removed 0 bases at V and 8 bases at J, with 11 bases between.

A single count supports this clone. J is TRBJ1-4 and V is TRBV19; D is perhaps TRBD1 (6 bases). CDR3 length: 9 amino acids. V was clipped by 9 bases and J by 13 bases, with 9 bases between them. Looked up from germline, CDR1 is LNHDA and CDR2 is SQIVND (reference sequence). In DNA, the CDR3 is TGTGCCAGAGGGGGTCGACTGTTTTTT. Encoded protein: CARGGRLFF.

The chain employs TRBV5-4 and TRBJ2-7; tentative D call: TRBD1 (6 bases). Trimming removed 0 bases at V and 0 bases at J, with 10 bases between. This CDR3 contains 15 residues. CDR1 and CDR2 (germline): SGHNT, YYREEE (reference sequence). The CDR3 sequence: CASSLGQASSYEQYF. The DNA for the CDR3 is TGTGCCAGCAGCTTGGGACAGGCGAGCTCCTACGAGCAGTACTTC.